A single sample gave rise to the 27 T cell receptor beta chains below, sequenced in a study of OX40 agonist ivuxolimab in advanced cancers. Only in-frame clones appear in the TCRdb table, and some are missing; sequencing was by immunoSEQ multiplex PCR. The sample lists 75,000 to 80,000 clones, roughly 84% occurring once. The sample was CD4+ or CD8+ T cells sorted from blood, taken in a trial of the OX40 agonist ivuxolimab. Receptors originate from an adult with an advanced solid tumor such as melanoma, head and neck, liver or kidney cancer.

The chain recombines TRBV6-1 with TRBJ2-1; a possible D gene is TRBD2 (5 bases). The CDR3 extends over 14 amino acids. Germline CDR1 and CDR2: MNHNS and SASEGT. Deletions cut 4 bases from V and 8 bases from J, with 15 bases between. The CDR3 sequence: CASSGGGLRDEQFF. DNA of the CDR3: TGTGCCAGCAGTGGTGGCGGACTTCGCGATGAGCAGTTCTTC.

The chain is built from TRBV30 and TRBJ1-5; 10 bases match TRBD1. In germline, CDR1 is GTSNPN, CDR2 SVGIG (reference sequence). V gave up 3 bases and J gave up 5 bases; unmatched junction bases: 7. The CDR3 extends over 15 amino acids. The CDR3 loop is CAWRGQGNIYQPQHF. In nucleotides, the CDR3 is TGTGCCTGGAGGGGACAGGGGAACATTTATCAGCCCCAGCATTTT.

The chain links TRBV5-4 to TRBJ2-2, with D tentatively TRBD1 (5 bases). The V gene lost 4 bases and the J gene lost 5 bases, with 21 bases spanning the gap. Per germline, CDR1 SGHNT and CDR2 YYREEE (reference sequence). The CDR3 runs 17 residues. The CDR3 nucleotides are TGTGCCAGCAGCCTCATGTCAAGGCAGGGAAGAACCGGGGAGCTGTTTTTT. Residues: CASSLMSRQGRTGELFF.

This clone was seen a few times. The chain joins TRBV9 to TRBJ1-1; 7 bases are a match to TRBD1. Trimming at V came to 4 bases and at J to 4 bases, leaving 4 bases not matched to a gene. This CDR3 region has 13 residues. Germline V gene data show CDR1 as SGDLS and CDR2 as YYNGEE. The CDR3 nucleotides are TGTGCCAGCAGCTCCGAGGGGGCCACTGAAGCTTTCTTT. Protein product: CASSSEGATEAFF. Looking up the rest from reference TRBV9 and TRBJ1-1 gives the full variable domain: DSGVTQTPKHLITATGQRVTLRCSPRSGDLSVYWYQQSLDQGLQFLIQYYNGEERAKGNILERFSAQQFPDLHSELNLSSLELGDSALYFCASSSEGATEAFFGQGTRLTVV.

The V call is TRBV10-3, the J call TRBJ1-4; unclear D gene. This CDR3 has 14 amino acids. Germline-derived CDR1 and CDR2 are ENHRY and SYGVKD. Trimming removed 0 bases at V and 7 bases at J, with 9 bases between. The CDR3 DNA sequence: TGTGCCATCAGTGAGTCCCAGACCGGTGAAAAACTGTTTTTT. Translated, it gives CAISESQTGEKLFF.

The gene calls are TRBV18 and TRBJ2-7, with D uncertain. V was clipped by 4 bases and J by 6 bases, with 7 bases between them. This CDR3 is built from 11 residues. Germline CDR1 and CDR2: KGHSH and LQKENI. Written as DNA, the CDR3 is TGTGCCAGCTCACTACTCAGCGAGCAGTACTTC. Encoded protein: CASSLLSEQYF.

The chain is built from TRBV2 and TRBJ2-7, with D perhaps matching TRBD1 (6 bases). V gave up 4 bases and J gave up 1 base, with 11 bases separating them. CDR1 is SNHLY, CDR2 FYNNEI, per germline. CDR3 length: 14 amino acids. The CDR3 sequence: CASSARQGSYEQYF. In DNA form, the CDR3 reads TGTGCCAGCAGTGCCCGCCAGGGGTCCTACGAGCAGTACTTC.

This chain uses TRBV12-5 with TRBJ2-5; 7 bases are a match to TRBD2. Per germline, CDR1 LGHNT and CDR2 FRNRAP. The CDR3 has 17 amino acids. Trimming removed 2 bases from V and 9 bases from J; junction bases left unmatched: 18. This CDR3 is CASGLTLEGRGPLSQYF. In DNA, the CDR3 is TGTGCTAGTGGTTTGACCTTAGAGGGGAGGGGTCCTTTGTCCCAGTACTTC.

The CDR3 reads CASSPTGGTYNEQFF. The DNA of the CDR3 is TGTGCCAGCAGCCCTACCGGGGGGACCTACAATGAGCAGTTCTTC. The chain has TRBV6-5 and TRBJ2-1; TRBD2 matches at 7 bases. Germline V gene sequence: CDR1 MNHEY, CDR2 SVGAGI. After removal of 6 bases from V and 2 bases from J, the junction contained 7 bases not matched to a gene. The CDR3 runs 15 residues.

The chain carries TRBV5-1 and TRBJ2-3, with TRBD1 identical over 7 bases. The CDR3 is 15 residues long. Germline V CDR1 and CDR2: SGHRS, YFSETQ. The V and J ends lost 5 bases and 0 bases, in that order; junction bases with no gene match: 6. The CDR3 loop is CASSPTGESTDTQYF. CDR3 DNA: TGCGCCAGCAGTCCAACAGGGGAGAGCACAGATACGCAGTATTTT.

The CDR3 coding sequence is TGTGCCAGCAGCCCAGGGCCCCGTCGCATTGGCTACACCTTC. This gives the protein CASSPGPRRIGYTF. The genes are TRBV7-9 and TRBJ1-2; D may be TRBD1 (5 bases). Looked up from germline, CDR1 is SEHNR and CDR2 is FQNEAQ (reference sequence). The CDR3 is 14 residues long. Between the trimmed V and J ends, which lost 5 bases and 7 bases, there was a span of 17 bases.

This sequence joins TRBV4-3 and TRBJ1-1; perhaps TRBD1 as D (5 bases). CDR1 and CDR2 (germline): LGHNA, YSLEER. Trimming took 4 bases from V and 3 from J, leaving 12 bases between them. The CDR3 runs to 14 residues. Here the CDR3 reads CASSPEGRDTEAFF. In nucleotides, the CDR3 is TGCGCCAGCAGCCCGGAGGGGCGGGACACTGAAGCTTTCTTT.

The chain combines TRBV16 with TRBJ2-1, with 12 bases lining up with TRBD2. V was clipped by 4 bases and J by 6 bases; unmatched bases: 13. Germline V lookup: CDR1 KGHSY, CDR2 FQNENV. This CDR3 spans 18 amino acids. CDR3 protein: CASSPYGLAGGQGNEQFF. The CDR3 coding sequence is TGTGCCAGCAGCCCCTACGGTCTAGCGGGGGGGCAGGGCAATGAGCAGTTCTTC.

To note about this clone: The same CDR3 arises from other DNA sequences in this sample as well. The rearrangement joins TRBV19 to TRBJ2-2, with 9 bases aligning to TRBD2. There are 17 residues in the CDR3. J gave up 3 bases and V 4 bases, and 9 bases lay outside the gene matches. The V gene's germline CDR1 is LNHDA and CDR2 SQIVND (reference sequence). The CDR3 loop is CASSTLRGGLDTGELFF. CDR3 bases: TGTGCCAGTAGTACCTTGCGGGGGGGCCTAGACACCGGGGAGCTGTTTTTT.

J is TRBJ2-1 and V is TRBV5-4, with 9 positions matching TRBD1. Germline assignment: CDR1 SGHNT and CDR2 YYREEE (reference sequence). Germline trimming cut 4 bases from V and 6 bases from J; bases unmatched to any gene: 8. The CDR3 is 15 residues long. The DNA of the CDR3 is TGTGCCAGCAGCAACCCCTCGACAGGGGGCAATGAGCAGTTCTTC. Encoded protein: CASSNPSTGGNEQFF.

The chain links TRBV6-1 to TRBJ2-3; D could derive from TRBD1 or TRBD2 (5 bases each). CDR3 size: 13 residues. Between the trimmed V and J ends, which lost 4 bases and 6 bases, there was a span of 11 bases. Germline assignment: CDR1 MNHNS and CDR2 SASEGT. CDR3 nucleotides: TGTGCCAGCAGTGTGGGACCCCCCGATACGCAGTATTTT. It encodes CASSVGPPDTQYF.

The V call is TRBV2, the J call TRBJ2-7; TRBD2 might be the D (6 bases). The CDR3 loop spans 13 amino acids. CDR1 SNHLY and CDR2 FYNNEI come from the germline V gene. The ends were cut back, 6 bases at V and 3 bases at J, with 12 bases in the middle. CDR3 DNA: TGTGCCAGCAGGTCATCGGGAGACTACGAGCAGTACTTC. Translating gives CASRSSGDYEQYF.

V usage is TRBV7-9 and J usage is TRBJ2-5, with 10 bases that match TRBD1. Germline V CDR1 and CDR2: SEHNR, FQNEAQ (reference sequence). CDR3 length equals 14 residues. With V trimmed by 8 bases and J by 3 bases, 6 bases remained unmatched. In DNA, the CDR3 is TGTGCCAGCGGGACAGGGGCGCCTAAAGAGACCCAGTACTTC. Translated: CASGTGAPKETQYF.

CDR3 loop: CAWSMGINSGYTF. The CDR3 DNA sequence: TGTGCCTGGAGTATGGGGATTAACTCCGGCTACACCTTC. V is TRBV30 and J is TRBJ1-2; D is uncertain. CDR3 length: 13 amino acids. Trimming pared 2 bases from V and 8 bases from J, leaving 15 bases between. Germline lookup yields CDR1 GTSNPN and CDR2 SVGIG (reference sequence).

This clone was detected once. V and J are TRBV28 and TRBJ2-5, with D unclear. V gave up 5 bases and J gave up 7 bases, with 11 bases separating them. The CDR3 is 12 amino acids. Per germline, CDR1 MDHEN and CDR2 SYDVKM. Here the CDR3 reads CASSRHLGTQYF. The CDR3, as DNA: TGTGCCAGCAGTAGACATTTGGGGACCCAGTACTTC.

The chain has TRBV10-3 and TRBJ1-2; TRBD1 matches at 8 bases. J was trimmed by 7 bases and V by 8 bases; bases with no gene match: 6. Per the germline V gene, CDR1 is ENHRY and CDR2 is SYGVKD. The CDR3 has 12 residues. CDR3 DNA sequence: TGTGCCATCCTTAAAACAGGGGGTGGCTACACCTTC. Encoded protein: CAILKTGGGYTF.

This clone was seen a single time. This chain joins TRBV19 and TRBJ2-1; D might be TRBD1 (6 bases). This CDR3 contains 15 residues. Germline-derived CDR1 and CDR2 are LNHDA and SQIVND (reference sequence). V lost 9 bases and J 7 bases, leaving 22 bases between the germline ends. The CDR3 region has the DNA TGTGCCAGCCGGGACACTAAAAAAGGAAGGAATGAGCAGTTCTTC. This encodes CASRDTKKGRNEQFF.

The chain joins TRBV11-2 to TRBJ2-7; no clear D. The germline V gene encodes CDR1 SGHAT and CDR2 FQNNGV. The CDR3 has 16 amino acids. Trimming took off 6 bases at V and 2 bases at J, with 20 bases between the two ends. The CDR3 loop is CASSPDLSAIAYEQYF. The CDR3 nucleotides are TGTGCCAGCAGTCCTGACCTTTCGGCCATAGCCTACGAGCAGTACTTC.

The chain recombines TRBV5-3 with TRBJ2-2; no clear D gene. TRBV5-3 belongs to the ORF category, with a function that is uncertain. Trimming cost V 0 bases and J 3 bases, with 9 bases left between them. The CDR3 is made up of 15 amino acids. The CDR3: CARSLARDHTGELFF. The CDR3 DNA reads TGTGCCAGAAGCTTGGCTAGGGATCACACCGGGGAGCTGTTTTTT.

The J gene is TRBJ1-2, the V gene TRBV2, with 7 positions matching TRBD1. The V gene end was trimmed by 4 bases and the J gene end by 8 bases; junction bases not matched to a gene: 10. The CDR3 covers 14 residues. Per germline, CDR1 SNHLY and CDR2 FYNNEI. This chain's CDR3 is CASSARQGSGGYTF. The CDR3 coding sequence is TGTGCCAGCAGTGCACGACAGGGCAGTGGGGGCTACACCTTC.

This rearrangement joins TRBV27 to TRBJ1-1; D might be TRBD1 (6 bases). The V and J ends lost 2 bases and 4 bases respectively, with 11 bases between them. Germline V gene data show CDR1 as MNHEY and CDR2 as SMNVEV (reference sequence). The CDR3 length is 14 residues. CDR3 bases: TGTGCCAGCAGTTTAGGGGGGCGTCCCACTGAAGCTTTCTTT. Amino acid sequence: CASSLGGRPTEAFF.

This chain connects TRBV9 to TRBJ1-2; D gene ambiguous. Trimming removed 4 bases from V and 5 bases from J, with 12 bases in between. CDR3 length: 13 amino acids. The V gene's germline CDR1 is SGDLS and CDR2 YYNGEE. CDR3 in amino acids: CASSPGTDYGYTF. The CDR3 DNA reads as TGTGCCAGCAGCCCAGGCACAGATTATGGCTACACCTTC.